This record concerns one T cell receptor beta chain sequence. These data belong to a study of blood T cell repertoires in COVID-19. Study-wide background: The United States, Italy and Spain supplied acute and convalescent COVID-19 samples.

Germline loops: CDR1 GTSNPN, CDR2 SVGIG (reference sequence). The CDR3 runs to 23 residues. Trimming at V came to 2 bases and at J to 1 base, leaving 27 bases not matched to a gene. Cohort 3 recovery required two negative PCRs, clearance, or symptom resolution. In the authors' methods: It was from reference gene primer amplification that nucleated cell counts were estimated. Repertoires were generated with immunoSEQ multiplex PCR, while TCRdb's copy carries only in-frame clones and drops some. That table supplies the V and J calls and clone size; D and trimming were determined from the DNA. This table holds about 220,000 clones, over 65% found once.

The source is a woman in her sixties who had recovered from COVID-19. The J gene is TRBJ1-1, the V gene TRBV30, with 11 bases identical to TRBD1. What was sequenced was PBMCs or T cells enriched from blood (not recorded which). CDR3 sequence: CAWSPRGRGTGGFKYSANTEAFF. The CDR3 DNA is TGTGCCTGGAGTCCCAGGGGGCGGGGGACAGGGGGATTTAAATATAGTGCGAACACTGAAGCTTTCTTT.